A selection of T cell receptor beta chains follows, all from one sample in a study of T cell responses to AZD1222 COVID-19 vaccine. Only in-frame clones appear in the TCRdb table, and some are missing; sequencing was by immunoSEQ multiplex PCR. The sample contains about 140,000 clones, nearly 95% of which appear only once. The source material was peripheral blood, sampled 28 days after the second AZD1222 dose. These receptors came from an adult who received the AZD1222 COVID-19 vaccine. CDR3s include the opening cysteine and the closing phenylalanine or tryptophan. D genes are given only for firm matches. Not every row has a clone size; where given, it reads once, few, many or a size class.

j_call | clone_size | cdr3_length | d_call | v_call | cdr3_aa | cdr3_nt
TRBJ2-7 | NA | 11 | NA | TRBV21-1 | CASAGLWEQYF | TGTGCCAGCGCGGGACTGTGGGAGCAGTACTTC
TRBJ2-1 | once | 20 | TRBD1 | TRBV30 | CAWSGSGPLTGASSYNEQFF | TGTGCCTGGAGTGGAAGTGGGCCTTTAACAGGGGCGAGCTCCTACAATGAGCAGTTCTTC
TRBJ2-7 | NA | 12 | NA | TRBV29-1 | CSVGSSAGEQYF | TGCAGCGTTGGGTCTAGTGCCGGCGAGCAGTACTTC
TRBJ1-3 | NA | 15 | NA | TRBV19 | CASSPRELGGNTIYF | TGTGCCAGTAGTCCCAGGGAGCTTGGTGGAAACACCATATATTTT
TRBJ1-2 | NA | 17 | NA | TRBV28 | CASSLGWAGKANYGYTF | TGTGCCAGCAGTTTGGGCTGGGCAGGAAAGGCTAATTATGGCTACACCTTC
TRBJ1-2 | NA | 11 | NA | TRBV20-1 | CSGQINYGYTF | TGCAGCGGGCAGATCAACTATGGCTACACCTTC
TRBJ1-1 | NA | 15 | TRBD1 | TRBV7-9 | CASSTRQGMDTEAFF | TGTGCCAGCAGCACCCGACAGGGGATGGACACTGAAGCTTTCTTT
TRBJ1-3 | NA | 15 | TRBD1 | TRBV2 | CASSPQGANGNTIYF | TGTGCCAGCAGCCCCCAGGGGGCAAATGGAAACACCATATATTTT
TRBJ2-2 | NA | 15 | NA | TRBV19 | CASSIGAGITGELFF | TGTGCCAGTAGTATAGGGGCAGGGATAACCGGGGAGCTGTTTTTT
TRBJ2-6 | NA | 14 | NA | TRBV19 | CASIPRPGANVLTF | TGTGCCAGTATCCCGAGACCGGGGGCCAACGTCCTGACTTTC
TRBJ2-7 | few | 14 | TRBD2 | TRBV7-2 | CASSSLAGGFEQYF | TGTGCCAGCAGCTCACTAGCGGGAGGCTTTGAGCAGTACTTC
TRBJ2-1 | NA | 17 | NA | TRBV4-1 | CASSHGTASSSYNEQFF | TGCGCCAGCAGCCATGGGACTGCGTCGAGCTCCTACAATGAGCAGTTCTTC
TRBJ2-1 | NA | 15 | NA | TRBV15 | CATSLETGWGNEQFF | TGTGCCACCAGCCTAGAGACAGGTTGGGGGAATGAGCAGTTCTTC
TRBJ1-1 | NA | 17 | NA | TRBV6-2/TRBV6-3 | CASSYPRGPKLKTEAFF | TGTGCCAGCAGTTACCCACGGGGCCCAAAATTGAAGACTGAAGCTTTCTTT
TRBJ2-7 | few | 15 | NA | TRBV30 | CAWSVPVTSRNEQYF | TGTGCCTGGAGTGTACCCGTGACTAGTCGGAACGAGCAGTACTTC
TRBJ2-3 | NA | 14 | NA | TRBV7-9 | CASSFSQSTDTQYF | TGTGCCAGCAGCTTTTCCCAGTCCACAGATACGCAGTATTTT
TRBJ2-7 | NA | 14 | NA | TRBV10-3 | CAISGSEGNYEQYF | TGTGCCATCAGTGGTAGTGAAGGAAACTACGAGCAGTACTTC
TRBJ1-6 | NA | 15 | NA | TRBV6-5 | CASSLGFTYNSPLHF | TGTGCCAGCAGTTTGGGGTTTACCTATAATTCACCCCTCCACTTT
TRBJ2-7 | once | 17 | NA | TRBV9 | CASSGRDLAGLPYEQYF | TGTGCCAGCAGCGGACGCGATTTGGCGGGTCTCCCCTACGAGCAGTACTTC
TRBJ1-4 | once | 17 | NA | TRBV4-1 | CASRITGGSATNEKLFF | TGCGCCAGCAGGATTACCGGCGGAAGTGCAACTAATGAAAAACTGTTTTTT
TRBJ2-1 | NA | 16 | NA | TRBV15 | CATNPSGQSSYNEQFF | TGTGCCACCAACCCTTCGGGACAAAGCTCCTACAATGAGCAGTTCTTC
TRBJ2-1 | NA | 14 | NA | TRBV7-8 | CASSEGLSYNEQFF | TGTGCCAGCAGCGAGGGACTCTCCTACAATGAGCAGTTCTTC
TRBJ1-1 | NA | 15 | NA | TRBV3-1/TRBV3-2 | CASSRRDRWHTEAFF | TGTGCCAGCAGCCGTCGGGATCGATGGCACACTGAAGCTTTCTTT
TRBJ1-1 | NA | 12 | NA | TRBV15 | CATSRGETEAFF | TGTGCCACCAGCAGAGGTGAAACTGAAGCTTTCTTT
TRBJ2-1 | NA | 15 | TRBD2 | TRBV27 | CASSSPGSGRNEQFF | TGTGCCAGCAGTTCGCCGGGCAGCGGGAGAAATGAGCAGTTCTTC